A single sample is the source of the 13 T cell receptor beta chains below, sequenced in a study of beta chain features in type 1 diabetes. Every bit of the isolated RNA underwent reverse transcription, so sequencing read expressed TCRB transcripts. TCRdb keeps only in-frame clones here, not all; method: immunoSEQ multiplex PCR. The data hold 120,000 to 150,000 clones, with about 10% observed a single time. Sequenced sample: naive CD4+ T cells from blood. These receptors were collected from a young man in good health.

V gene TRBV2 combines with J gene TRBJ2-3; a weak D match, TRBD1 (6 bases). Per germline, CDR1 SNHLY and CDR2 FYNNEI. The CDR3 runs to 14 residues. V dropped 3 bases and J dropped 6 bases, with 13 bases sitting between them. The DNA for the CDR3 is TGTGCCAGCAGTGACAGGACAGCTATGGATACGCAGTATTTT. Its protein is CASSDRTAMDTQYF.

This clone turned up a few times. CDR3 nucleotide sequence: TGTGCCATCAGTGAGTCTAGGGGAGGAGGGTCGAACACTGAAGCTTTCTTT. It is translated as CAISESRGGGSNTEAFF. The V and J genes are TRBV10-3 and TRBJ1-1, with D possibly TRBD1 on 5 matching bases. The CDR3 contains 17 residues. V lost 0 bases and J lost 1, with 15 bases in between. CDR1 and CDR2 (germline): ENHRY, SYGVKD.

The genes are TRBV19 and TRBJ2-5; 14 bases map to TRBD2. Trimming at V came to 3 bases and at J to 9 bases, leaving 6 bases not matched to a gene. This CDR3 contains 15 residues. The germline CDR1 and CDR2 sequences are LNHDA and SQIVND (reference sequence). CDR3 DNA sequence: TGTGCCAGTAGTATGGAGGGACTAGCGGGGGAGGCCCAGTACTTC. Amino acids: CASSMEGLAGEAQYF. The variable domain in full, completed from reference TRBV19 and TRBJ2-5, reads DGGITQSPKYLFRKEGQNVTLSCEQNLNHDAMYWYRQDPGQGLRLIYYSQIVNDFQKGDIAEGYSVSREKKESFPLTVTSAQKNPTAFYLCASSMEGLAGEAQYFGPGTRLLVL.

This rearrangement joins TRBV7-6 to TRBJ1-6; perhaps TRBD1 as D (5 bases). CDR1 is SGHVS, CDR2 FNYEAQ, per germline. This CDR3 has 15 residues. Trimming stripped 5 bases from V and 9 bases from J, with 17 bases between. CDR3 sequence reads: CASSPAGIGGSPLHF. The CDR3 DNA reads TGTGCCAGCAGCCCCGCCGGGATCGGGGGTTCACCCCTCCACTTT. The complete variable domain, with remaining parts taken from reference TRBV7-6 and TRBJ1-6, reads GAGVSQSPRYKVTKRGQDVALRCDPISGHVSLYWYRQALGQGPEFLTYFNYEAQQDKSGLPNDRFSAERPEGSISTLTIQRTEQRDSAMYRCASSPAGIGGSPLHFGNGTRLTVT.

V usage is TRBV10-3 and J usage is TRBJ2-1; 9 bases align to TRBD1. The CDR3 runs 14 residues. Germline CDR1 reads ENHRY; CDR2 reads SYGVKD. V trimming: 7 bases; J trimming: 8 bases; junction bases outside the gene matches: 9. CDR3 region: CAIKGGQGGDEQFF. The CDR3 DNA is TGTGCCATCAAAGGGGGACAGGGTGGCGATGAGCAGTTCTTC.

A few counts support this clone. The CDR3 spells CASRHLSSGANVLTF. DNA for the CDR3: TGTGCCAGCAGACATCTTTCATCTGGGGCCAACGTCCTGACTTTC. V is TRBV28 and J is TRBJ2-6, with D unclear. Germline V lookup: CDR1 MDHEN, CDR2 SYDVKM. The CDR3 is made up of 15 amino acids. V dropped 6 bases and J dropped 1 base, with 10 bases sitting between them. Filled out from reference TRBV28 and TRBJ2-6, the complete variable domain reads DVKVTQSSRYLVKRTGEKVFLECVQDMDHENMFWYRQDPGLGLRLIYFSYDVKMKEKGDIPEGYSVSREKKERFSLILESASTNQTSMYLCASRHLSSGANVLTFGAGSRLTVL.

This clone was seen only a few times. The rearrangement uses TRBV29-1 and TRBJ2-7; TRBD1 might be the D (6 bases). In germline, CDR1 is SQVTM, CDR2 ANQGSEA. V dropped 5 bases and J dropped 0 bases, with 20 bases sitting between them. The CDR3 loop spans 16 amino acids. CDR3 bases: TGCAGCGTTCCTTCCGTTACAGGGTTTTCCTCCTACGAGCAGTACTTC. Translating it yields CSVPSVTGFSSYEQYF.

This clone was detected once. This chain connects TRBV18 to TRBJ2-2, with a possible D match to TRBD2 (5 bases). Germline CDR1 is KGHSH and CDR2 is LQKENI. The CDR3 is 16 residues long. V dropped 2 bases and J dropped 5 bases, with 15 bases sitting between them. In nucleotides, the CDR3 is TGTGCCAGCTCACCATCTAACGGACTCGGGACCGGGGAGCTGTTTTTT. Encoded protein: CASSPSNGLGTGELFF.

This clone was seen a few times. The gene calls are TRBV5-1 and TRBJ2-2, with D maybe TRBD2 (6 bases). The CDR3 sequence is 16 residues long. Trimming stripped 0 bases from V and 5 bases from J, with 14 bases between. CDR1 is SGHRS, CDR2 YFSETQ, per germline. The CDR3 sequence: CASSLAPGVDTGELFF. The CDR3 DNA reads as TGCGCCAGCAGCTTGGCCCCGGGGGTAGATACCGGGGAGCTGTTTTTT.

This clone was seen a handful of times. The rearrangement uses TRBV18 and TRBJ2-1, with 10 bases matching TRBD2. The germline V gene encodes CDR1 KGHSH and CDR2 LQKENI. Germline trimming cut 8 bases from V and 3 bases from J; bases unmatched to any gene: 4. This CDR3 spans 14 amino acids. The CDR3 sequence is CASATSGDYNEQFF. The CDR3 DNA reads as TGTGCCAGCGCTACTAGCGGGGACTACAATGAGCAGTTCTTC.

This clone was seen more than once but under ten times. This chain uses TRBV7-3 with TRBJ2-5, with a weak D call TRBD1 (6 bases). This CDR3 has 14 amino acids. Germline V CDR1 and CDR2: SGHTA, FQGTGA. V lost 1 base to trimming and J lost 3 bases, with 9 bases between them. DNA of the CDR3: TGTGCCAGCAGCTTAATAGGACAGAAAGAGACCCAGTACTTC. Amino acid sequence: CASSLIGQKETQYF.

This clone was recorded a few times. The gene calls are TRBV28 and TRBJ1-6; maybe TRBD1 (5 bases). The ends were cut back, 6 bases at V and 5 bases at J, with 8 bases in the middle. Germline loops: CDR1 MDHEN, CDR2 SYDVKM. The length of the CDR3 is 13 residues. CDR3 residues: CASRRQNNSPLHF. CDR3 in DNA: TGTGCCAGCAGACGACAGAATAATTCACCCCTCCACTTT.

Only a few counts were recorded for this clone. The chain links TRBV19 to TRBJ1-6, with 7 nucleotides matching TRBD1. V lost 10 bases and J lost 0; bases outside the gene matches: 3. This CDR3 region has 14 residues. Germline CDR1 LNHDA, CDR2 SQIVND (reference sequence). CDR3 protein: CATGDSSYNSPLHF. The DNA for the CDR3 is TGTGCCACAGGGGACAGCTCCTATAATTCACCCCTCCACTTT.